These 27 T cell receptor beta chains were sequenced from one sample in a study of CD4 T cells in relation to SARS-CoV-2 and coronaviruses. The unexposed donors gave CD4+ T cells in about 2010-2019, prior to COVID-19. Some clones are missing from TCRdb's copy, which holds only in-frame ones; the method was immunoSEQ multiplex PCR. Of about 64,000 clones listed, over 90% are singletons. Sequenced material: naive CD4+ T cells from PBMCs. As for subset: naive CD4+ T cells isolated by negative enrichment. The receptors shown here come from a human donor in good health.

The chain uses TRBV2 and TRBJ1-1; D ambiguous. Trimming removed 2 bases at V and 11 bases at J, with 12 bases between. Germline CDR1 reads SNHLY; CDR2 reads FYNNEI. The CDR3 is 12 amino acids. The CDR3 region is CASSESGDGAFF. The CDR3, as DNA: TGTGCCAGCAGTGAAAGTGGGGATGGGGCTTTCTTT.

The DNA of the CDR3 is TGTGCCAGCTCACCATTTGCGGGAGAGACCCAGTACTTC. This sequence encodes CASSPFAGETQYF. This chain links TRBV18 with TRBJ2-5; the D gene is possibly TRBD2 (5 bases). This CDR3 region has 13 residues. Germline V gene lookup returns CDR1 KGHSH and CDR2 LQKENI. V shed 2 bases and J shed 4 bases, with 8 bases lying between them.

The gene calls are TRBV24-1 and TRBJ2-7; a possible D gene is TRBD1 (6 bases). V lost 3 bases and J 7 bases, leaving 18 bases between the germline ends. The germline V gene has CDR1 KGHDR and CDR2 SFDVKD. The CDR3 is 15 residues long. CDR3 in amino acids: CATSDQPPGVGEQYF. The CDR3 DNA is TGTGCCACCAGTGATCAGCCCCCAGGGGTTGGTGAGCAGTACTTC.

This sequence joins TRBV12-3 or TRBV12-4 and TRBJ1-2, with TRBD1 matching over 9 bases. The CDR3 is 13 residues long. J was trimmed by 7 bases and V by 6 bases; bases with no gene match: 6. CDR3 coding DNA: TGTGCCAGCAGGCCACAGGGGGCAGGTGGCTACACCTTC. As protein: CASRPQGAGGYTF.

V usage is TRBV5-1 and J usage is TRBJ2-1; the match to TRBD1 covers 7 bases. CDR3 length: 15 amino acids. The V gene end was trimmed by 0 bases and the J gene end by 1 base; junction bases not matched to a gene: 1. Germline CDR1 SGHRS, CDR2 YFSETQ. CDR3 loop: CASSLGDRSYNEQFF. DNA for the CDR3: TGCGCCAGCAGCTTGGGGGACAGATCCTACAATGAGCAGTTCTTC.

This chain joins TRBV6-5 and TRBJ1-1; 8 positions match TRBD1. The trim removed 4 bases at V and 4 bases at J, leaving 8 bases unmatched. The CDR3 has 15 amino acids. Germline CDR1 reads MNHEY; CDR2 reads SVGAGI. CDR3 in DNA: TGTGCCAGCAGTTTAGGACAGGGACTAAGCACTGAAGCTTTCTTT. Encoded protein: CASSLGQGLSTEAFF.

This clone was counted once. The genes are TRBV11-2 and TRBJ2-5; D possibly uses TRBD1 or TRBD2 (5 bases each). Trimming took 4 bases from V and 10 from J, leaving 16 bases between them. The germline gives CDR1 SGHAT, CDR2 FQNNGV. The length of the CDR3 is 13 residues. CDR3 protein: CASSSFEGRSQYF. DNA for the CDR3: TGTGCCAGCAGCTCCTTTGAGGGGCGGAGCCAGTACTTC.

The CDR3 region is CASSLAPGTSGSTDTQYF. In DNA, the CDR3 is TGTGCCAGCAGTTTAGCTCCCGGGACTAGCGGGAGCACAGATACGCAGTATTTT. The rearrangement joins TRBV3-1 (or the pseudogene TRBV3-2) to TRBJ2-3, with TRBD2 matching over 12 bases. The CDR3 is 18 amino acids. Trimming removed 6 bases from V and 0 bases from J; junction bases left unmatched: 10. Germline V gene data show CDR1 as LGHDT and CDR2 as YNNKEL (reference sequence).

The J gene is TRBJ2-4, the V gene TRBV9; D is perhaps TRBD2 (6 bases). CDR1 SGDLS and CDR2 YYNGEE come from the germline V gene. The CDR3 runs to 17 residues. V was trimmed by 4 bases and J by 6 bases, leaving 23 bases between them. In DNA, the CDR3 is TGTGCCAGCAGCCCGACAGCCGGGACTCTATCTGGAAACATTCAGTACTTC. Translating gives CASSPTAGTLSGNIQYF.

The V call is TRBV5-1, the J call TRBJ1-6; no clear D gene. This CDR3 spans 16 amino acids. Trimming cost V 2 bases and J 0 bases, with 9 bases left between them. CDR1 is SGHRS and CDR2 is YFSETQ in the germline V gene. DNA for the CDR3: TGCGCCAGCAGCTTACTAGAGAGCTCCTATAATTCACCCCTCCACTTT. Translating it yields CASSLLESSYNSPLHF.

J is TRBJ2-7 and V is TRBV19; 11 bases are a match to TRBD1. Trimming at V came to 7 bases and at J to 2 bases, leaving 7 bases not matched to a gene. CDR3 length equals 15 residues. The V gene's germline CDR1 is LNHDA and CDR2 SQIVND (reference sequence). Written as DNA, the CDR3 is TGTGCCAGTACTCTCAAGGGACAGGGGGCCTACGAGCAGTACTTC. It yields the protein CASTLKGQGAYEQYF.

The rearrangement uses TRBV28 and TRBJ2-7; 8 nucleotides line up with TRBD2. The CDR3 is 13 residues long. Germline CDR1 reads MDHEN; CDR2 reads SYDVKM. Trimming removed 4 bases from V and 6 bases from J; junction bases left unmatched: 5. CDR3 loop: CASSYGGDFEQYF. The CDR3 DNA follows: TGTGCCAGCAGTTACGGGGGGGACTTCGAGCAGTACTTC.

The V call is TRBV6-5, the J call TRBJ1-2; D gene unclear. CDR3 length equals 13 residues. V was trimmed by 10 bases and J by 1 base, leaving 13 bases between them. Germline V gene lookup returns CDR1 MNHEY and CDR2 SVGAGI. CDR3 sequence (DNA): TGTGCCACCGCAGCACCGTATAACTATGGCTACACCTTC. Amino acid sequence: CATAAPYNYGYTF.

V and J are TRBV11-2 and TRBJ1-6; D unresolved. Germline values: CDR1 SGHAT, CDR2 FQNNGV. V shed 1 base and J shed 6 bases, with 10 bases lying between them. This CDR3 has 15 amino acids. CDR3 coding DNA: TGTGCCAGCAGCTTAGTAGCGGGAGTTAATTCACCCCTCCACTTT. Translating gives CASSLVAGVNSPLHF.

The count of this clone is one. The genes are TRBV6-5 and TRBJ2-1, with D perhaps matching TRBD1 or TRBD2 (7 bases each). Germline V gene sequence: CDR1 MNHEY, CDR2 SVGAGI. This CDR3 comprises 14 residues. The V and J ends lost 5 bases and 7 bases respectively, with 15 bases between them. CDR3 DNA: TGTGCCAGCAGTAGGGAGGGGGCGCGGAATGAGCAGTTCTTC. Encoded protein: CASSREGARNEQFF.

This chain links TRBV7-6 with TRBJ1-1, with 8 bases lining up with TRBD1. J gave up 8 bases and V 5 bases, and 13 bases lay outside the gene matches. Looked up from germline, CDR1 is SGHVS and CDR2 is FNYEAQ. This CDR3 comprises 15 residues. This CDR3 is CASSPTADRETEAFF. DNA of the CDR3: TGTGCCAGCAGCCCGACCGCGGACAGGGAGACGGAAGCTTTCTTT. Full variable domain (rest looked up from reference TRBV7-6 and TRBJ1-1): GAGVSQSPRYKVTKRGQDVALRCDPISGHVSLYWYRQALGQGPEFLTYFNYEAQQDKSGLPNDRFSAERPEGSISTLTIQRTEQRDSAMYRCASSPTADRETEAFFGQGTRLTVV.

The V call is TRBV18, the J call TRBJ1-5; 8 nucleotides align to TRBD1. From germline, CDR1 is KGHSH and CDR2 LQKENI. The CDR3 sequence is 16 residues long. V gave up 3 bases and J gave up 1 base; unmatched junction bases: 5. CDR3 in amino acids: CASSPTRTGSNQPQHF. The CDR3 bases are TGTGCCAGCTCACCTACCAGGACAGGGAGCAATCAGCCCCAGCATTTT.

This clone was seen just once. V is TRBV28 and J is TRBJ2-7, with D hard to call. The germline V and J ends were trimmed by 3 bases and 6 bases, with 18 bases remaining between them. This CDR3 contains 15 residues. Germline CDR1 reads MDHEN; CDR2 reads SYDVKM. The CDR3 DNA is TGTGCCAGCAGTTTCGCCATTCGTCGAGGCGTCGAGCAGTACTTC. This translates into CASSFAIRRGVEQYF.

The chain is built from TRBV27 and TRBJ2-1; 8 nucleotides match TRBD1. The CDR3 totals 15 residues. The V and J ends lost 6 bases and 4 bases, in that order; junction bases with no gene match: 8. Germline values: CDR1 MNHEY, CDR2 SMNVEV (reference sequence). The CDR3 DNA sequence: TGTGCCAGCAGCGGACAGGGACCCCCTTACAATGAGCAGTTCTTC. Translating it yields CASSGQGPPYNEQFF.

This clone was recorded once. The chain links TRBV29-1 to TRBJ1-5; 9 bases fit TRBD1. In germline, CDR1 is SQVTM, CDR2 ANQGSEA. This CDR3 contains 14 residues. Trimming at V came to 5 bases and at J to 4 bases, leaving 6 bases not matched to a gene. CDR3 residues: CSVMDRGGNQPQHF. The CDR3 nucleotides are TGCAGCGTTATGGACAGGGGAGGAAATCAGCCCCAGCATTTT.

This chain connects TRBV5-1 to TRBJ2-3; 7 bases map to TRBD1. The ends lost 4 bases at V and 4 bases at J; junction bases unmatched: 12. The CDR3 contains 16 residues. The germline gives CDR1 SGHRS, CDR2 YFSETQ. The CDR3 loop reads CASSTTTGLGSDTQYF. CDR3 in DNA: TGCGCCAGCAGCACAACGACAGGGCTAGGGTCAGATACGCAGTATTTT.

For the CDR3, the DNA is TGTGCCAGCAGCCCTGGGGACGCCCCTAACTATGGCTACACCTTC. It specifies CASSPGDAPNYGYTF. The chain couples TRBV4-2 to TRBJ1-2; tentative D call: TRBD1 (5 bases). The V gene's germline CDR1 is LGHNA and CDR2 YNFKEQ. The V end was cut by 4 bases, the J end by 0 bases, with 12 bases between. The length of the CDR3 is 15 residues.

The CDR3 protein is CASSLDRVQEAFF. CDR3 nucleotide sequence: TGTGCCAGCAGTTTAGACAGGGTCCAAGAAGCTTTCTTT. The chain carries TRBV28 and TRBJ1-1; 7 bases line up with TRBD1. V was pared by 2 bases and J by 8 bases, with 5 bases of the junction left unmatched. Germline CDR1 is MDHEN and CDR2 is SYDVKM. The CDR3 is 13 residues long. Based on the CDR3 plus reference TRBV28 and TRBJ1-1, the full variable domain is DVKVTQSSRYLVKRTGEKVFLECVQDMDHENMFWYRQDPGLGLRLIYFSYDVKMKEKGDIPEGYSVSREKKERFSLILESASTNQTSMYLCASSLDRVQEAFFGQGTRLTVV.

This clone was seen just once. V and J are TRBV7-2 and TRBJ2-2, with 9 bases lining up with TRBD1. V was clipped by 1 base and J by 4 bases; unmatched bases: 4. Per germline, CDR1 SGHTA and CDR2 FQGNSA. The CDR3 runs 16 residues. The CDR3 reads CASSLDGTGSTGELFF. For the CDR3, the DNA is TGTGCCAGCAGCTTAGACGGGACAGGGTCCACCGGGGAGCTGTTTTTT.

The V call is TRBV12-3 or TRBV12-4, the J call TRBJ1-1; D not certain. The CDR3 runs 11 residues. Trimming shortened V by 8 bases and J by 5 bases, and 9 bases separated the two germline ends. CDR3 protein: CASGKGTEAFF. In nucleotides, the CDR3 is TGTGCCAGCGGAAAGGGAACTGAAGCTTTCTTT.

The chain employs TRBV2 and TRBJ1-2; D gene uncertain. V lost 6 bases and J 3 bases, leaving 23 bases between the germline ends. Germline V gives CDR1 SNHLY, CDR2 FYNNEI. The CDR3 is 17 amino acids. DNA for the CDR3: TGTGCCAGCAGGGCCAACGGCCTTGGGGTAGGGTACTATGGCTACACCTTC. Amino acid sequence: CASRANGLGVGYYGYTF. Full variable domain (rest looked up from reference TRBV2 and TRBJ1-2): EPEVTQTPSHQVTQMGQEVILRCVPISNHLYFYWYRQILGQKVEFLVSFYNNEISEKSEIFDDQFSVERPDGSNFTLKIRSTKLEDSAMYFCASRANGLGVGYYGYTFGSGTRLTVV.

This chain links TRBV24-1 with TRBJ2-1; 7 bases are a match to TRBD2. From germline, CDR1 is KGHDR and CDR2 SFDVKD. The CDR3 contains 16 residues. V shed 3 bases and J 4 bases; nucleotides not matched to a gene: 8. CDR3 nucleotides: TGTGCCACCAGTGATCCCGGACTAGTGGGGTACAATGAGCAGTTCTTC. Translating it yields CATSDPGLVGYNEQFF.